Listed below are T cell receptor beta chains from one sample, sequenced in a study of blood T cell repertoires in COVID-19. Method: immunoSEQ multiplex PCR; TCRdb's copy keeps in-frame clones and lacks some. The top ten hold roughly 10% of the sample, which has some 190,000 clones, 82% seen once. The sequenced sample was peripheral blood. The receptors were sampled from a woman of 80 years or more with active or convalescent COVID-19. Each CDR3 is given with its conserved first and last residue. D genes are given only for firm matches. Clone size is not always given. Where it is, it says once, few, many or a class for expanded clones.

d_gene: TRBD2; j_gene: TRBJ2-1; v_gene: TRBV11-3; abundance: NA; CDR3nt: TGTGCCAGCAGCTTCGGGCGGGACTCCCACCTGGGGACTACGGATGAGCAGTTCTTC; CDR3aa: CASSFGRDSHLGTTDEQFF
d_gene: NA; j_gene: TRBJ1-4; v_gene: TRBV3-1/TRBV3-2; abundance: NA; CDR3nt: TGTGCCAGCAGCCTTAGTTCAACTAATGAAAAACTGTTTTTT; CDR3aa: CASSLSSTNEKLFF
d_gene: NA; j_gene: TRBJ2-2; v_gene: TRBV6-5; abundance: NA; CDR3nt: TGTGCCAGCAGTTACTCCGGTCAGGGCGACACCGGGGAGCTGTTTTTT; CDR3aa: CASSYSGQGDTGELFF
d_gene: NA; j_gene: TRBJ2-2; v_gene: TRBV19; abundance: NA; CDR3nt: TGTGCCAGTAGCCTCAACAGGGACACCGGGGAGCTGTTTTTT; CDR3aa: CASSLNRDTGELFF
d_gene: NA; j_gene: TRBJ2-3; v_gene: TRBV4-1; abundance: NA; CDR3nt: TGCGCCAGCAGCCCCCAGGCCACCGGAGGGACAGATACGCAGTATTTT; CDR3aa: CASSPQATGGTDTQYF
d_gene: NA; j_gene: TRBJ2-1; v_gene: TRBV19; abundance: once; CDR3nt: TGTGCCAGTAGCCCGCAGGTCGGGACCTACAATGAGCAGTTCTTC; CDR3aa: CASSPQVGTYNEQFF
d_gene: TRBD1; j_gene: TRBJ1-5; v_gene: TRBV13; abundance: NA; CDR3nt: TGTGCCAGCAGCCTCCACGGGACAGGCAATCAGCCCCAGCATTTT; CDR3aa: CASSLHGTGNQPQHF
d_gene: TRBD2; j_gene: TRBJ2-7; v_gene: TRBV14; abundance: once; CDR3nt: TGTGCCAGCAGCAATAGACTAGCTAGGGTCTACGAGCAGTACTTC; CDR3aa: CASSNRLARVYEQYF
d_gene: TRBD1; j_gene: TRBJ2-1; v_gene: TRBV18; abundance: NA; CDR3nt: TGTGCCAGCTCACCGCGACAGGGGCCATGGAATGAGCAGTTCTTC; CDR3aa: CASSPRQGPWNEQFF
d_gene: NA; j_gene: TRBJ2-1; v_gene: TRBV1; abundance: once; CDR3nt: TGCACCAGCAGCCAAGGAAAAGGGCTAGTGTCTCGGGGTGAGCAGTTCTTC; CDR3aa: CTSSQGKGLVSRGEQFF
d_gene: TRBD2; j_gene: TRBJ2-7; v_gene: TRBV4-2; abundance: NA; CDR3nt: TGTGCCAGCAGCCAAGACTTCAGCGGGAGTATCTACGAGCAGTACTTC; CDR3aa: CASSQDFSGSIYEQYF
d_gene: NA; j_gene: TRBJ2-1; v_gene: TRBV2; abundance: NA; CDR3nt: TGTGCCAGCAGTGATCGGGGGAGCTCCTACAATGAGCAGTTCTTC; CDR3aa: CASSDRGSSYNEQFF
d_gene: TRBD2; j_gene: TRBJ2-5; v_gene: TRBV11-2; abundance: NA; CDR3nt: TGTGCCAGCACCATACGGGGACTAGCGGGAGAGACCCAGTACTTC; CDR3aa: CASTIRGLAGETQYF
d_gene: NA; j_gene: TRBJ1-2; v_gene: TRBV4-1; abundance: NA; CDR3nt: TGCGCCAGCAGCCAAGACAGGAGGAACTATGGCTACACCTTC; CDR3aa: CASSQDRRNYGYTF
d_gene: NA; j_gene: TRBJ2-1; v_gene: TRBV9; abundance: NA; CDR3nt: TGTGCCAGCAGCGAGTCTAGCGTGATTTACAATGAGCAGTTCTTC; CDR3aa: CASSESSVIYNEQFF
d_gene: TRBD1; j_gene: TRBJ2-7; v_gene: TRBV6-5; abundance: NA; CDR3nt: TGTGCCAGCAGCTGGGACAGGGGCCCCTACGAGCAGTACTTC; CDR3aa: CASSWDRGPYEQYF
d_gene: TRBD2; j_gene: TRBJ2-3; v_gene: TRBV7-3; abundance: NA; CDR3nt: TGTGCCAGCAGCTTAGGGCCTAGCGGGAGCACAGATACGCAGTATTTT; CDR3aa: CASSLGPSGSTDTQYF
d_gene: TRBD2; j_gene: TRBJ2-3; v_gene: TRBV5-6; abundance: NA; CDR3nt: TGTGCCAGCACGACTCCAAAAGCGGGAGGGAATACGCAGTATTTT; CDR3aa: CASTTPKAGGNTQYF
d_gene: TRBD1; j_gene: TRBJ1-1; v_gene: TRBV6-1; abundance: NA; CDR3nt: TGTGCCAGCAGTGATGGACAGGGTTGGACTGAAGCTTTCTTT; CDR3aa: CASSDGQGWTEAFF
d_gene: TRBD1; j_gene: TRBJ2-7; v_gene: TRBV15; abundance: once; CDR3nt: TGTGCCACGAAATATAGGGACAGCTCCTACGAGCAGTACTTC; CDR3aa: CATKYRDSSYEQYF
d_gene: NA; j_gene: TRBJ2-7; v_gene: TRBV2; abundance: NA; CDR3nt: TGTGCCAGCAGTGGGCCTAGTAGGGGGGAGCAGTACTTC; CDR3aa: CASSGPSRGEQYF
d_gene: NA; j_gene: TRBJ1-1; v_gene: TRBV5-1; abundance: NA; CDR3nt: TGCGCCAGCAGCAACAGGGTAGGCGTGAACACTGAAGCTTTCTTT; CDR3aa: CASSNRVGVNTEAFF
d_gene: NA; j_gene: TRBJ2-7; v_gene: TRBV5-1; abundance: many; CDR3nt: TGCGCCAGCAGCTTCACTCGAGGAACCTACGAGCAGTACTTC; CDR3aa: CASSFTRGTYEQYF
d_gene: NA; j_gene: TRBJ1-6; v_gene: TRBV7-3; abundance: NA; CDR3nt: TGTGCCAGCAGCGAAAATCCGGGGTTTAATTCACCCCTCCACTTT; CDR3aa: CASSENPGFNSPLHF
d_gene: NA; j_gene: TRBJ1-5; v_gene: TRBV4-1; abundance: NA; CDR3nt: TGCGCCAGCAGCCAAGATTGGGCGAGCGGGGGACGCAGCAATCAGCCCCAGCATTTT; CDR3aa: CASSQDWASGGRSNQPQHF
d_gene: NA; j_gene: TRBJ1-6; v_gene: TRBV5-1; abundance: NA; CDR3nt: TGCGCCAGCAGCTTGGTCCCAGATTCACCCCTCCACTTT; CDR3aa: CASSLVPDSPLHF
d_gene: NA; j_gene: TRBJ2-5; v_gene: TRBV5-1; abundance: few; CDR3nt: TGCGCCAGCAGCTTCTTGGGAGGTGAGACCCAGTACTTC; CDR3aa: CASSFLGGETQYF
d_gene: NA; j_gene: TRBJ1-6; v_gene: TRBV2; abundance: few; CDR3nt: TGTGCCAGCCAGAGACTGATGAATTCACCCCTCCACTTT; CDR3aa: CASQRLMNSPLHF
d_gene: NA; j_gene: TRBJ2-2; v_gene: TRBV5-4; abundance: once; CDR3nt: TGTGCCAGCAGCTTGAGGGGGCGGGATGGCGGGGAGCTGTTTTTT; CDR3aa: CASSLRGRDGGELFF
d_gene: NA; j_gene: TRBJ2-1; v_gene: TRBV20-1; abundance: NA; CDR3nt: TGCAGTGCCCCGCGGGTCAATGAGCAGTTCTTC; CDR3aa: CSAPRVNEQFF
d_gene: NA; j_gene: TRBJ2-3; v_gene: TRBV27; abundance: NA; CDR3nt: TGTGCCAGCAACGGTGTGGGGAGACAGTATTTT; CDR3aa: CASNGVGRQYF
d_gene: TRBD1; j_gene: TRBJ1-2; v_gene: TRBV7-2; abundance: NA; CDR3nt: TGTGCCAGCAGCCTTGGGACAGGGGACAACTATGGCTACACCTTC; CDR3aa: CASSLGTGDNYGYTF
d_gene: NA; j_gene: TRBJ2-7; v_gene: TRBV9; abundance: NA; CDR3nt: TGTGCCAGCAGCCCCCGCAGGTCTCGGGGAGAGCAGTACTTC; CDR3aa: CASSPRRSRGEQYF
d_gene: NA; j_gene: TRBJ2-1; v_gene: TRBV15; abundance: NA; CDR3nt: TGTGCCACCAGCAGAGATAGCTCGCGCCAAACAGGCAATGAGCAGTTCTTC; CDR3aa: CATSRDSSRQTGNEQFF
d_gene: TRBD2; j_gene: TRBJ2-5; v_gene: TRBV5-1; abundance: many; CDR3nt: TGCGCCAGCAGCTCTGACCCACTAGCGGGAGTTGGTGAGACCCAGTACTTC; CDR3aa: CASSSDPLAGVGETQYF
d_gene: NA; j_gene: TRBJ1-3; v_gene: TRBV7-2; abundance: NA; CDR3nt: TGTGCCAGCAGCCCCAGTAAGGGGGGAAACACCATATATTTT; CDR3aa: CASSPSKGGNTIYF
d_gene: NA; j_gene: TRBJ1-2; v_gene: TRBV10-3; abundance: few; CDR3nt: TGTGCCATCAGTGAGTCGGCATCTAGAGGCCAAGCTAACTATGGCTACACCTTC; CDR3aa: CAISESASRGQANYGYTF
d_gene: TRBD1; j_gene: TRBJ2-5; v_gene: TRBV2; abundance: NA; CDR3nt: TGTGCCAGCGTGGGTGACAGGGGTGGGAAGACCCAGTACTTC; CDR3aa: CASVGDRGGKTQYF
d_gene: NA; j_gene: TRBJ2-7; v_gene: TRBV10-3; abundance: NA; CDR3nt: TGTGCCATCAGTACTTCGTCCTACGAGCAGTACTTC; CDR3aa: CAISTSSYEQYF
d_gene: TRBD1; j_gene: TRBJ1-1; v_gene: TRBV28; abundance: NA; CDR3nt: TGTGCCAGCAGTTTATGGTCTACAGGGGGCTTCAGCGCTTTCTTT; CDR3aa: CASSLWSTGGFSAFF
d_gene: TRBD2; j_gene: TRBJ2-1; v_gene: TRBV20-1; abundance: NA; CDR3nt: TGCAGTGCTAGTTCCCCCCCCGGACTAGCGGGGTACAATGAGCAGTTCTTC; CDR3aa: CSASSPPGLAGYNEQFF
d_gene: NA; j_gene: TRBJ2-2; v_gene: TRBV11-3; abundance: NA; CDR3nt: TGTGCCAGCAGCCGAGGGACCGGGGAGCTGTTTTTT; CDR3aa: CASSRGTGELFF
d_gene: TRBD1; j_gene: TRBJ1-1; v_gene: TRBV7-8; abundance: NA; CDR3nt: TGTGCCAGCAGCTGGGACAGCCTGAACACTGAAGCTTTCTTT; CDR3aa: CASSWDSLNTEAFF
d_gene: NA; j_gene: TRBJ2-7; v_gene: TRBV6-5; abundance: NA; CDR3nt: TGTGCCAGCGGAACTAGCTGGTCCTACGAGCAGTACTTC; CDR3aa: CASGTSWSYEQYF
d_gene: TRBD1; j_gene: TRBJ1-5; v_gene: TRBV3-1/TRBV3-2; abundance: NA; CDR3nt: TGTGCCAGCAGCCAAGACGACAGGGGGGCCTATCTCAATCAGCCCCAGCATTTT; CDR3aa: CASSQDDRGAYLNQPQHF
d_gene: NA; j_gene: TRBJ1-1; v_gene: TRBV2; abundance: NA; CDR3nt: TGTGCCAGCAGTGAGGCCAGGGGTGTAGCTGAAGCTTTCTTT; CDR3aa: CASSEARGVAEAFF
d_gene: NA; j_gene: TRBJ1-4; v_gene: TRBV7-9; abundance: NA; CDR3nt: TGTGCCAGCAGCTCGCCTTCAGGGTCTGCAACTAATGAAAAACTGTTTTTT; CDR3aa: CASSSPSGSATNEKLFF
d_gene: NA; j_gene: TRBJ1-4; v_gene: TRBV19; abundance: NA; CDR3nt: TGTGCCAGTAGTATCGGGGAGGGCACTGATGAAAAACTGTTTTTT; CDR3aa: CASSIGEGTDEKLFF
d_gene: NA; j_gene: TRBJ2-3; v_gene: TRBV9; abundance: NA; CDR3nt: TGTGCCAGCAGCCCACCTCGACATCCAGATACGCAGTATTTT; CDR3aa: CASSPPRHPDTQYF
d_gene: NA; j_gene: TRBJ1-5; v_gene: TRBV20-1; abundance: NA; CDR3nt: TGCAGTGCTAGTCCAAGGACAGCGTATAGCAATCAGCCCCAGCATTTT; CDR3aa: CSASPRTAYSNQPQHF
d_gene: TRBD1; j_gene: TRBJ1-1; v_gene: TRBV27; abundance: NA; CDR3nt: TGTGCCAGCAGTTTATTAACCGGGACAGGGCAGACTGAAGCTTTCTTT; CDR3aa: CASSLLTGTGQTEAFF
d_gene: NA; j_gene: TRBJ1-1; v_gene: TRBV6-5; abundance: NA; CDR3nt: TGTGCCAGCAGATTTAACAGGGTTGGGGACACTGAAGCTTTCTTT; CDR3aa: CASRFNRVGDTEAFF
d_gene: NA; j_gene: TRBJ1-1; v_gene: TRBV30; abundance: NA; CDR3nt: TGTGCCTGGAGTGCAGGGATGGACACTGAAGCTTTCTTT; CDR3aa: CAWSAGMDTEAFF
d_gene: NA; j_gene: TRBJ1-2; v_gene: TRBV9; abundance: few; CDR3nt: TGTGCCAGCAGCGCCTTTTCAGGGTGGGTAGGCTACACCTTC; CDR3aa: CASSAFSGWVGYTF
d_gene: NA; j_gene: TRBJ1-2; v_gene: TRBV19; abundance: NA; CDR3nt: TGTGCCAGTATTCGGGGACTTGGCTCGGGCTACACCTTC; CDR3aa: CASIRGLGSGYTF
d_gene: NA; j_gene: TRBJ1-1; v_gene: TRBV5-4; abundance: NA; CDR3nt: TGTGCCAGCAGCTCGGCGCTCAGGGGTACCACTGAAGCTTTCTTT; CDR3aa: CASSSALRGTTEAFF
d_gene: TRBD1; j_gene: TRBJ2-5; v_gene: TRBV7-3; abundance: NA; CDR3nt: TGTGCCAGCAGCACGTCGACAGGGGAGGAGACCCAGTACTTC; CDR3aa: CASSTSTGEETQYF
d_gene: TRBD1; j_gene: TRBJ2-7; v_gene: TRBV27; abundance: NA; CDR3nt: TGTGCCAGCAGTCCATGGACAGGCCGCTACGAGCAGTACTTC; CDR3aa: CASSPWTGRYEQYF
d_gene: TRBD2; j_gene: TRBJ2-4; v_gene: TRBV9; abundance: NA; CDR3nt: TGTGCCAGCAGCCCGGGGAGGACTAGCGGACACATTCAGTACTTC; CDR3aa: CASSPGRTSGHIQYF
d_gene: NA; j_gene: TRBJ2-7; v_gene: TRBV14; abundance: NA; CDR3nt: TGTGCCAGCAGCCAAGTCTTCGGGTCCCGCTCCTACGAGCAGTACTTC; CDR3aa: CASSQVFGSRSYEQYF